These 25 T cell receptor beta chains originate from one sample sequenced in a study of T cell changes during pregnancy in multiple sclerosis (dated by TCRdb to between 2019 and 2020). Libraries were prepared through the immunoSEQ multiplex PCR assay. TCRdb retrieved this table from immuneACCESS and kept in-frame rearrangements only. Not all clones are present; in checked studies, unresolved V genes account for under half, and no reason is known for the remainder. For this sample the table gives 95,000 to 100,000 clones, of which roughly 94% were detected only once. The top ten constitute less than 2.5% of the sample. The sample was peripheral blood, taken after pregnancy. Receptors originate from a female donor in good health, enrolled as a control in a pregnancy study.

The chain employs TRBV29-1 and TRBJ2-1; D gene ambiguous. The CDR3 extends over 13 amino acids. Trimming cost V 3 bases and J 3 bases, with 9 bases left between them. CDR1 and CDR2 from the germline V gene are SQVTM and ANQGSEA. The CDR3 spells CSVDLASYNEQFF. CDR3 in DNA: TGCAGCGTTGACTTGGCTAGCTACAATGAGCAGTTCTTC.

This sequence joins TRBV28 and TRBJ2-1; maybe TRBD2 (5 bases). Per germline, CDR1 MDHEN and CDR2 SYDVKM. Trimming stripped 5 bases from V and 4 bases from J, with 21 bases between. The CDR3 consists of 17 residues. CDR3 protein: CASSPAGYSGLYNEQFF. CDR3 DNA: TGTGCCAGCAGTCCCGCCGGGTACAGCGGTCTATACAATGAGCAGTTCTTC.

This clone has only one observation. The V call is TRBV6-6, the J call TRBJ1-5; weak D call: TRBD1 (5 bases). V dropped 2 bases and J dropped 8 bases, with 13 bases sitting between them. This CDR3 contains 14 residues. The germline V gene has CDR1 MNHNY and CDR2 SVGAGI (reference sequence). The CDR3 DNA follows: TGTGCCAGCAGTTACCGGGGGGGTAGGGAGCCCCAGCATTTT. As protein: CASSYRGGREPQHF.

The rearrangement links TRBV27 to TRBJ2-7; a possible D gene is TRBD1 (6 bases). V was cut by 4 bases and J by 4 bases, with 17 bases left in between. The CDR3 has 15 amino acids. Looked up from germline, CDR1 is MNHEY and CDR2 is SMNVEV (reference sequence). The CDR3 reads CASSSADRKAYEQYF. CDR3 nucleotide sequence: TGTGCCAGCAGTTCCGCGGACAGAAAAGCTTACGAGCAGTACTTC.

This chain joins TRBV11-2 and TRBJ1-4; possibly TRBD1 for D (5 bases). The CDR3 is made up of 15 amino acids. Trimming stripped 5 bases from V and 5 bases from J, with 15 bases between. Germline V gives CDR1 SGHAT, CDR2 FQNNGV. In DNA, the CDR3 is TGTGCCAGCAGCCCGGACATGGGAAGGAATGAAAAACTGTTTTTT. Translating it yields CASSPDMGRNEKLFF.

The DNA for the CDR3 is TGTGCCAGCTCACGCACAGGGGGCGCGTTTGATACGCAGTATTTT. Translation gives CASSRTGGAFDTQYF. This chain uses TRBV18 with TRBJ2-3; 9 positions match TRBD1. This CDR3 is 15 amino acids long. Looked up from germline, CDR1 is KGHSH and CDR2 is LQKENI. Trimming took 4 bases from V and 6 from J; bases not matched to a gene: 8.

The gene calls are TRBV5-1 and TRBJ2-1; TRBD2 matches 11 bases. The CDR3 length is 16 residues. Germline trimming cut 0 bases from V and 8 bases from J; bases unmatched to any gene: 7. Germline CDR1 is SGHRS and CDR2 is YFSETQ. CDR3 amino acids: CASSLELAGAGDEQFF. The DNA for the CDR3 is TGCGCCAGCAGCTTGGAACTAGCGGGGGCCGGGGATGAGCAGTTCTTC.

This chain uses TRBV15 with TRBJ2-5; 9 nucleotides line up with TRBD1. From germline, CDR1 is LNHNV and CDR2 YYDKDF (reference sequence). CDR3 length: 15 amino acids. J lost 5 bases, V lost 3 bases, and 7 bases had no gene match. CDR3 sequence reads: CATSRRTGVVETQYF. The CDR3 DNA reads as TGTGCCACCAGCAGGCGGACAGGGGTGGTGGAGACCCAGTACTTC.

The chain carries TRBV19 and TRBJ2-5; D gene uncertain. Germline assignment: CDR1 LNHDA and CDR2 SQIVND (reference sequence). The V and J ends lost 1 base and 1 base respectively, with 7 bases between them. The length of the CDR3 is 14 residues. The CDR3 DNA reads TGTGCCAGTAGTATAGGCGCCTCCCAAGAGACCCAGTACTTC. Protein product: CASSIGASQETQYF.

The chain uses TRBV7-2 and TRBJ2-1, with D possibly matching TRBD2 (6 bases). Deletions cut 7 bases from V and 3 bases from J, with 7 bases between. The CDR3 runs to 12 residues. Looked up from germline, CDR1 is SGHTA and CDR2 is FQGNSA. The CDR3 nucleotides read TGTGCCAGCATGCGGGACTACAATGAGCAGTTCTTC. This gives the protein CASMRDYNEQFF.

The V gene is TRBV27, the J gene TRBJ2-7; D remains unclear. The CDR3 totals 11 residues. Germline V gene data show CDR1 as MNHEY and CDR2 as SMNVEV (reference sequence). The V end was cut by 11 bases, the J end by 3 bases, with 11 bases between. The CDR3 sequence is CAAGQIYEQYF. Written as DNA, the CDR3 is TGTGCCGCCGGTCAAATCTACGAGCAGTACTTC.

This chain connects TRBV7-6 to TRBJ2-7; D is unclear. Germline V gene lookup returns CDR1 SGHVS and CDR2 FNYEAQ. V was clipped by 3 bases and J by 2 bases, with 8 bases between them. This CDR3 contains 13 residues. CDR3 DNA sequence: TGTGCCAGCAGCTTCTTGCAGGCCTACGAGCAGTACTTC. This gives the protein CASSFLQAYEQYF.

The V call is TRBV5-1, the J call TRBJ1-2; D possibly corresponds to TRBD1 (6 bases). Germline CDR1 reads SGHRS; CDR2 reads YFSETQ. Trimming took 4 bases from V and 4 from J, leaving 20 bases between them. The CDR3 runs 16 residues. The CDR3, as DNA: TGCGCCAGCAGCGTCAGCCCGACAGGTTTTGGCTATGGCTACACCTTC. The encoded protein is CASSVSPTGFGYGYTF. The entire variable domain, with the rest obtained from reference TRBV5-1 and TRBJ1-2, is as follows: KAGVTQTPRYLIKTRGQQVTLSCSPISGHRSVSWYQQTPGQGLQFLFEYFSETQRNKGNFPGRFSGRQFSNSRSEMNVSTLELGDSALYLCASSVSPTGFGYGYTFGSGTRLTVV.

The CDR3 region has the DNA TGCGCCAGCAGCCAAGAGTGGCCAGGGGAAAATTCACCCCTCCACTTT. This encodes CASSQEWPGENSPLHF. This chain joins TRBV4-1 and TRBJ1-6; TRBD1 might be the D (6 bases). Germline lookup yields CDR1 MGHRA and CDR2 YSYEKL. Trimming removed 0 bases from V and 7 bases from J, with 13 bases in between. CDR3 length equals 16 residues.

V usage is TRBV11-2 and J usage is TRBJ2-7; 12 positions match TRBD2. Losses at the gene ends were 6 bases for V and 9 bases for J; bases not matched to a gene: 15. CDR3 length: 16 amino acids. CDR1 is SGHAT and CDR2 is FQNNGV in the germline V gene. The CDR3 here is CASRLFSTSGSGGQYF. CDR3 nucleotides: TGTGCCAGCAGACTCTTTTCGACTAGCGGGAGTGGCGGGCAGTACTTC. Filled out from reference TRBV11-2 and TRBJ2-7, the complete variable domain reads EAGVAQSPRYKIIEKRQSVAFWCNPISGHATLYWYQQILGQGPKLLIQFQNNGVVDDSQLPKDRFSAERLKGVDSTLKIQPAKLEDSAVYLCASRLFSTSGSGGQYFGPGTRLTVT.

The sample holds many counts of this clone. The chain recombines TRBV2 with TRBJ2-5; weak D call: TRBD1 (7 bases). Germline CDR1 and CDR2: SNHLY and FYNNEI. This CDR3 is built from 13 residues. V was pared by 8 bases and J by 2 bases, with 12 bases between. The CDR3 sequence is CASAGQTQETQYF. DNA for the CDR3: TGTGCCAGCGCGGGACAGACTCAAGAGACCCAGTACTTC.

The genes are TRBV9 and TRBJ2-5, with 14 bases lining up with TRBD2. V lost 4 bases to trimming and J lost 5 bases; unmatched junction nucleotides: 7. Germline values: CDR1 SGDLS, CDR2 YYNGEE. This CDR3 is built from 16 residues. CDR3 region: CASSPRLAGGVETQYF. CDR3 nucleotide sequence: TGTGCCAGCAGCCCGAGACTAGCGGGGGGGGTGGAGACCCAGTACTTC.

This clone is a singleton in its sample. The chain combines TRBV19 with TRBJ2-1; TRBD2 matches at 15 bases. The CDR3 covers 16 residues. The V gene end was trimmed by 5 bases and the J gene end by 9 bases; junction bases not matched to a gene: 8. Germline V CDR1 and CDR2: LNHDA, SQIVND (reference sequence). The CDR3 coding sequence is TGTGCCAGTAGTCCCCCCTGGACTAGCGGGAGGGCTGAGCAGTTCTTC. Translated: CASSPPWTSGRAEQFF.

CDR3: CASSLGDRAQETQYF. The DNA for the CDR3 is TGCGCCAGCAGCCTAGGGGACAGGGCGCAAGAGACCCAGTACTTC. The V gene is TRBV5-1, the J gene TRBJ2-5; 9 bases fit TRBD1. Per germline, CDR1 SGHRS and CDR2 YFSETQ. There are 15 residues in the CDR3. V trimming: 4 bases; J trimming: 2 bases; junction bases outside the gene matches: 6.

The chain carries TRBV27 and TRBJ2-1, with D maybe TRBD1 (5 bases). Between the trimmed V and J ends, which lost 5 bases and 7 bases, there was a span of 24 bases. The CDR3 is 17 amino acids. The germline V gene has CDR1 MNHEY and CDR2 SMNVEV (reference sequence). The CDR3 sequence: CASSPGQGYSSANEQFF. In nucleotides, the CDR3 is TGTGCCAGCAGTCCCGGGCAGGGCTATTCATCCGCAAATGAGCAGTTCTTC.

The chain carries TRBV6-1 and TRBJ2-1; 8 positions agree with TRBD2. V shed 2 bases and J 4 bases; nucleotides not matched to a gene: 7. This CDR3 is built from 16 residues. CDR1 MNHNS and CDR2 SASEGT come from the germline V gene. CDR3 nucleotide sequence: TGTGCCAGCAGTGAATTGAGCGGGAGAGGGTACAATGAGCAGTTCTTC. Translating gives CASSELSGRGYNEQFF.

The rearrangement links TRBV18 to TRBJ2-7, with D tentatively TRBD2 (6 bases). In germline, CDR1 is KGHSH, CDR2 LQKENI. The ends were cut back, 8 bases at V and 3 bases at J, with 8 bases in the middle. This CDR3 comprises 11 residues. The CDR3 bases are TGTGCCAGCCGGGGGTACTACGAGCAGTACTTC. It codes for CASRGYYEQYF.

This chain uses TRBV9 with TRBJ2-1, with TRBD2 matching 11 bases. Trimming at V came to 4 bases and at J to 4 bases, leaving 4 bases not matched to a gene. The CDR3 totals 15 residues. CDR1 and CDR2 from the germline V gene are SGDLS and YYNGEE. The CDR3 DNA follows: TGTGCCAGCAGCCAAGTAGCGGGGGGGTACAATGAGCAGTTCTTC. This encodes CASSQVAGGYNEQFF.

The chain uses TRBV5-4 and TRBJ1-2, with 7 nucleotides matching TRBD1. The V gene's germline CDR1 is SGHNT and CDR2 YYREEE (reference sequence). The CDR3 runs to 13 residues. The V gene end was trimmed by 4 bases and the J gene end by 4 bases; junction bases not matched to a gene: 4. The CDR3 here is CASSEDRSYGYTF. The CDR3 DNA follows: TGTGCCAGCAGCGAGGACAGGTCCTATGGCTACACCTTC.

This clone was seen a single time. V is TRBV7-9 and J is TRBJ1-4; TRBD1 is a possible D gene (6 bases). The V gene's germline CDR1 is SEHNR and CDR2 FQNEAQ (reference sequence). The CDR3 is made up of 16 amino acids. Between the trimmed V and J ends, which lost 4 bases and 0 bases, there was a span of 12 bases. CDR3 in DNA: TGTGCCAGCAGCTCAGGACAGACTGCAACTAATGAAAAACTGTTTTTT. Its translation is CASSSGQTATNEKLFF.